The rows below give T cell receptor beta chains drawn from one sample of a study of T cell responses to AZD1222 COVID-19 vaccine. TCRdb's copy holds only in-frame clones and misses some; the assay was immunoSEQ multiplex PCR. The table includes about 84,000 clones, nearly 90% detected once. The sample in question was peripheral blood, obtained on day 0 of AZD1222 vaccination. These TCRs come from an adult in good health. Both conserved end residues are part of each CDR3. The D gene is left open where the match is weak. Size is omitted from some rows. Given values are once, few, many or a class for expanded clones.

V gene: TRBV12-3/TRBV12-4; D gene: TRBD2; J gene: TRBJ2-3; clone size: few; CDR3 protein: CDSGSFTDTQYF; CDR3 DNA: TGTGATAGCGGGAGTTTTACAGATACGCAGTATTTT
V gene: TRBV6-2/TRBV6-3; D gene: .; J gene: TRBJ2-1; clone size: .; CDR3 protein: CASSYLQNEQFF; CDR3 DNA: TGTGCCAGCAGTTACCTCCAAAATGAGCAGTTCTTC
V gene: TRBV7-9; D gene: .; J gene: TRBJ1-6; clone size: .; CDR3 protein: CASSSSIRALNSPLHF; CDR3 DNA: TGTGCCAGCAGCTCCTCTATCCGGGCCCTTAATTCACCCCTCCACTTT
V gene: TRBV18; D gene: .; J gene: TRBJ1-2; clone size: .; CDR3 protein: CASSPGTIYGYTF; CDR3 DNA: TGTGCCAGCTCACCTGGGACAATCTATGGCTACACCTTC
V gene: TRBV6-1; D gene: .; J gene: TRBJ2-5; clone size: .; CDR3 protein: CASSDSVGGRETQYF; CDR3 DNA: TGTGCCAGCAGTGATTCGGTCGGGGGGCGAGAGACCCAGTACTTC
V gene: TRBV6-1; D gene: .; J gene: TRBJ1-5; clone size: once; CDR3 protein: CASSEVTRAGNQPQHF; CDR3 DNA: TGTGCCAGCAGTGAAGTGACCAGGGCCGGCAATCAGCCCCAGCATTTT
V gene: TRBV7-8; D gene: TRBD1; J gene: TRBJ1-2; clone size: .; CDR3 protein: CASSQGGAYGYTF; CDR3 DNA: TGTGCCAGCAGCCAGGGGGGAGCGTATGGCTACACCTTC
V gene: TRBV11-2; D gene: .; J gene: TRBJ2-3; clone size: .; CDR3 protein: CASSLDRGQRPTDTQYF; CDR3 DNA: TGTGCCAGCAGCTTAGATCGAGGTCAGCGGCCCACAGATACGCAGTATTTT
V gene: TRBV24-1; D gene: TRBD2; J gene: TRBJ2-1; clone size: once; CDR3 protein: CATSDTTSDDNEQFF; CDR3 DNA: TGTGCCACCAGTGATACGACTAGCGACGACAATGAGCAGTTCTTC
V gene: TRBV20-1; D gene: .; J gene: TRBJ2-7; clone size: .; CDR3 protein: CSASWDYEQYF; CDR3 DNA: TGCAGTGCCAGTTGGGACTACGAGCAGTACTTC
V gene: TRBV5-1; D gene: .; J gene: TRBJ2-7; clone size: .; CDR3 protein: CASSPKPDSGNEQYF; CDR3 DNA: TGCGCCAGCAGCCCGAAACCCGACTCGGGGAACGAGCAGTACTTC
V gene: TRBV9; D gene: TRBD2; J gene: TRBJ2-5; clone size: once; CDR3 protein: CASSPRLAGLQETQYF; CDR3 DNA: TGTGCCAGCAGCCCGCGACTAGCTGGCCTCCAAGAGACCCAGTACTTC
V gene: TRBV9; D gene: .; J gene: TRBJ1-3; clone size: .; CDR3 protein: CASSVEDTIYF; CDR3 DNA: TGTGCCAGCAGCGTAGAAGACACCATATATTTT
V gene: TRBV2; D gene: .; J gene: TRBJ2-1; clone size: .; CDR3 protein: CASSPRDDEQFF; CDR3 DNA: TGTGCCAGCAGTCCCCGGGACGATGAGCAGTTCTTC
V gene: TRBV6-5; D gene: .; J gene: TRBJ2-3; clone size: .; CDR3 protein: CASSLPGDTQYF; CDR3 DNA: TGTGCCAGCAGTTTACCAGGAGATACGCAGTATTTT
V gene: TRBV10-3; D gene: .; J gene: TRBJ1-1; clone size: .; CDR3 protein: CAIGLLGSTTEAFF; CDR3 DNA: TGTGCCATCGGACTACTAGGGAGTACGACTGAAGCTTTCTTT
V gene: TRBV9; D gene: .; J gene: TRBJ2-6; clone size: once; CDR3 protein: CASSVIGVGANVLTF; CDR3 DNA: TGTGCCAGCAGCGTTATAGGGGTCGGGGCCAACGTCCTGACTTTC
V gene: TRBV12-5; D gene: TRBD1; J gene: TRBJ1-1; clone size: .; CDR3 protein: CASRRDSTGTTEAFF; CDR3 DNA: TGTGCTAGTCGGAGGGATTCGACAGGGACGACTGAAGCTTTCTTT
V gene: TRBV5-4; D gene: TRBD1; J gene: TRBJ1-4; clone size: .; CDR3 protein: CASSLAGQGYELFF; CDR3 DNA: TGTGCCAGCAGCTTGGCGGGACAGGGGTACGAACTGTTTTTT
V gene: TRBV6-5; D gene: .; J gene: TRBJ2-1; clone size: .; CDR3 protein: CASSYGGSYNEQFF; CDR3 DNA: TGTGCCAGCAGTTACGGGGGCTCCTACAATGAGCAGTTCTTC
V gene: TRBV11-2; D gene: TRBD2; J gene: TRBJ2-3; clone size: .; CDR3 protein: CASSLAAGLSTDTQYF; CDR3 DNA: TGTGCCAGCAGCTTAGCAGCGGGACTTAGCACAGATACGCAGTATTTT
V gene: TRBV6-6; D gene: .; J gene: TRBJ2-1; clone size: .; CDR3 protein: CASSYPDGDEQFF; CDR3 DNA: TGTGCCAGCAGTTACCCGGACGGTGATGAGCAGTTCTTC
V gene: TRBV18; D gene: .; J gene: TRBJ2-3; clone size: .; CDR3 protein: CASSPREDSTDTQYF; CDR3 DNA: TGTGCCAGCTCACCAAGGGAGGATAGCACAGATACGCAGTATTTT
V gene: TRBV23-1; D gene: TRBD1; J gene: TRBJ1-2; clone size: .; CDR3 protein: CASSRDSNYGYTF; CDR3 DNA: TGCGCCAGCAGTCGGGACAGTAACTATGGCTACACCTTC
V gene: TRBV6-6; D gene: .; J gene: TRBJ1-2; clone size: .; CDR3 protein: CASSPWEKGGYTF; CDR3 DNA: TGTGCCAGCAGTCCCTGGGAAAAGGGCGGCTACACCTTC
V gene: TRBV19; D gene: .; J gene: TRBJ2-7; clone size: .; CDR3 protein: CASSIRVEAYEQYF; CDR3 DNA: TGTGCCAGTAGTATCAGAGTAGAAGCCTACGAGCAGTACTTC
V gene: TRBV9; D gene: .; J gene: TRBJ1-6; clone size: .; CDR3 protein: CASSVVPGNSPLHF; CDR3 DNA: TGTGCCAGCAGCGTAGTACCTGGGAATTCACCCCTCCACTTT
V gene: TRBV6-1; D gene: .; J gene: TRBJ1-2; clone size: .; CDR3 protein: CASSEVTVIKDYTF; CDR3 DNA: TGTGCCAGCAGTGAAGTAACCGTTATCAAAGACTACACCTTC
V gene: TRBV6-1; D gene: .; J gene: TRBJ1-2; clone size: .; CDR3 protein: CASSEGQGLSGYTF; CDR3 DNA: TGTGCCAGCAGTGAAGGGCAGGGACTGAGCGGCTACACCTTC
V gene: TRBV18; D gene: .; J gene: TRBJ2-6; clone size: .; CDR3 protein: CASRGTGANVLTF; CDR3 DNA: TGTGCCAGCCGGGGCACAGGGGCCAACGTCCTGACTTTC
V gene: TRBV30; D gene: TRBD2; J gene: TRBJ2-2; clone size: .; CDR3 protein: CAYTSGNTGELFF; CDR3 DNA: TGTGCCTATACTAGCGGCAACACCGGGGAGCTGTTTTTT
V gene: TRBV19; D gene: .; J gene: TRBJ1-2; clone size: .; CDR3 protein: CASSSPGGENYGYTF; CDR3 DNA: TGTGCCAGTAGTTCACCCGGGGGAGAGAACTATGGCTACACCTTC
V gene: TRBV27; D gene: .; J gene: TRBJ2-1; clone size: .; CDR3 protein: CASSKSRESLLDEQFF; CDR3 DNA: TGTGCCAGCAGTAAATCACGGGAATCTCTTTTAGATGAGCAGTTCTTC